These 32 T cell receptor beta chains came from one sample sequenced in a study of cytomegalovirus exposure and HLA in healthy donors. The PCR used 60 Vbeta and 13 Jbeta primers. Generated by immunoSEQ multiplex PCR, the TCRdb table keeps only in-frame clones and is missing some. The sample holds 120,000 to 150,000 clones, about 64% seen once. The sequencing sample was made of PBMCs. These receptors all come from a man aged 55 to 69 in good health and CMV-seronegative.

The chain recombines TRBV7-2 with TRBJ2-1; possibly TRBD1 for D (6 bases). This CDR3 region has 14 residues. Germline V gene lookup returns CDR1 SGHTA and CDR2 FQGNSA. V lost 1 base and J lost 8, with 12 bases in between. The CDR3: CASSLVVGGDEQFF. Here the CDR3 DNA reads TGTGCCAGCAGCTTAGTAGTTGGGGGCGATGAGCAGTTCTTC.

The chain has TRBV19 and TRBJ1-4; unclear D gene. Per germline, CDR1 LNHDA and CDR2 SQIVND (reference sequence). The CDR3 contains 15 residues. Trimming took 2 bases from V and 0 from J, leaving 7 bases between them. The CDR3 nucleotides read TGTGCCAGTAGTATAATGGCAGCAACTAATGAAAAACTGTTTTTT. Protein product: CASSIMAATNEKLFF.

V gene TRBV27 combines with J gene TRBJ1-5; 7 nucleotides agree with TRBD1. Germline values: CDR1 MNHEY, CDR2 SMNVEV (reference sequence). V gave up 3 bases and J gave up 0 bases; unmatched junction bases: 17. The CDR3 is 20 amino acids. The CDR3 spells CASSFPPPTGFGDSNQPQHF. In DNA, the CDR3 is TGTGCCAGCAGTTTCCCGCCTCCGACAGGGTTTGGGGATAGCAATCAGCCCCAGCATTTT.

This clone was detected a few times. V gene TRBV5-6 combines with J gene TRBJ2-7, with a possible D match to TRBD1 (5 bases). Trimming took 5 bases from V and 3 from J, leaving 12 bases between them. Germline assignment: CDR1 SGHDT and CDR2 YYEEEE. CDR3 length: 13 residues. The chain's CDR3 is CASSPRVSYEQYF. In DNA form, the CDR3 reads TGTGCCAGCAGTCCCAGGGTTAGCTACGAGCAGTACTTC.

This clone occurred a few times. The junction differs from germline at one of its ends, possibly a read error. For the CDR3, the DNA is TGTTCCAGCAGCCAAACGACAGGGGACCAGCCCCAGCATTTT. Translating gives CSSSQTTGDQPQHF. The gene calls are TRBV7-9 and TRBJ1-5; 8 positions match TRBD1. The CDR3 extends over 14 amino acids. CDR1 and CDR2 (germline): SEHNR, FQNEAQ (reference sequence).

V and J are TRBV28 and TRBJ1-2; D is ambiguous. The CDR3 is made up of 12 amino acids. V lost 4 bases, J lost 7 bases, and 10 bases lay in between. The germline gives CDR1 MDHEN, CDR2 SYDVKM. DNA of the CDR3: TGTGCCAGCAGTTCCCCTCCGTTTGGCTACACCTTC. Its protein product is CASSSPPFGYTF.

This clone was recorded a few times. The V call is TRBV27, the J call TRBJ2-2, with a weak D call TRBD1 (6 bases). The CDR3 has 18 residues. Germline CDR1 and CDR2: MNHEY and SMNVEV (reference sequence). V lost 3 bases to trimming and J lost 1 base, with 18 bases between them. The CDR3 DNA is TGTGCCAGCAGTTTCCGAACCCCCAGGGGAGAGAACACCGGGGAGCTGTTTTTT. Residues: CASSFRTPRGENTGELFF.

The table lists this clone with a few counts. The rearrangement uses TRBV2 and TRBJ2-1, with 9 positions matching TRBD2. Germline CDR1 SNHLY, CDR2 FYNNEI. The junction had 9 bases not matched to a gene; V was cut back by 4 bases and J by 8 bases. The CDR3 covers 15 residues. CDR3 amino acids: CASSVAGGPVDEQFF. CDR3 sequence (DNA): TGTGCCAGCAGTGTTGCGGGAGGGCCGGTGGATGAGCAGTTCTTC. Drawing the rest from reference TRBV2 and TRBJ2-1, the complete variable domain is EPEVTQTPSHQVTQMGQEVILRCVPISNHLYFYWYRQILGQKVEFLVSFYNNEISEKSEIFDDQFSVERPDGSNFTLKIRSTKLEDSAMYFCASSVAGGPVDEQFFGPGTRLTVL.

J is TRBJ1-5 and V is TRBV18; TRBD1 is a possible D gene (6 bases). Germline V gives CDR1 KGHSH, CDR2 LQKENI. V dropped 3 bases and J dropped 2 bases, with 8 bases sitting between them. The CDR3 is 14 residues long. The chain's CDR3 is CASSPRQGNQPQHF. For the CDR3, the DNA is TGTGCCAGCTCACCTAGACAGGGCAATCAGCCCCAGCATTTT.

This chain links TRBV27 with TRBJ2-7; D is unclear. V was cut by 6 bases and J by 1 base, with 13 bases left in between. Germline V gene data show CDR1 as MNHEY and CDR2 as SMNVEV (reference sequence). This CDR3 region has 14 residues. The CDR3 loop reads CASSLDWNSYEQYF. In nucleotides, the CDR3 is TGTGCCAGCAGCCTAGACTGGAATTCCTACGAGCAGTACTTC.

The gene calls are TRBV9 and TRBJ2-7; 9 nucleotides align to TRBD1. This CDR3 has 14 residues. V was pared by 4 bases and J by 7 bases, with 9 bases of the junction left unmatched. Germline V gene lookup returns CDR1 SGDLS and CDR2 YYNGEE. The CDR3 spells CASSRGQGLQEQYF. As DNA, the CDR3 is TGTGCCAGCAGCAGGGGACAGGGCCTCCAGGAGCAGTACTTC.

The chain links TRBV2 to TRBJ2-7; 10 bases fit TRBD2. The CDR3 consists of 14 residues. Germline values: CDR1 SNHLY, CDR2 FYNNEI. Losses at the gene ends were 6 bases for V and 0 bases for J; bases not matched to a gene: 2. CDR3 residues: CASRGLADSYEQYF. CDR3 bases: TGTGCCAGCAGAGGACTAGCGGACTCCTACGAGCAGTACTTC. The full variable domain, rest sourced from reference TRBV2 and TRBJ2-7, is EPEVTQTPSHQVTQMGQEVILRCVPISNHLYFYWYRQILGQKVEFLVSFYNNEISEKSEIFDDQFSVERPDGSNFTLKIRSTKLEDSAMYFCASRGLADSYEQYFGPGTRLTVT.

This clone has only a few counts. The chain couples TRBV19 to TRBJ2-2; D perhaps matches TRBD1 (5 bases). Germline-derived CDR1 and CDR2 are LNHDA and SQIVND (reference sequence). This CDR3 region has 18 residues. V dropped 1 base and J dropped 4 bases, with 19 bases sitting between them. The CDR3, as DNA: TGTGCCAGTAGTATAGTATCGGCAGGGATGGGTAGCACCGGGGAGCTGTTTTTT. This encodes CASSIVSAGMGSTGELFF.

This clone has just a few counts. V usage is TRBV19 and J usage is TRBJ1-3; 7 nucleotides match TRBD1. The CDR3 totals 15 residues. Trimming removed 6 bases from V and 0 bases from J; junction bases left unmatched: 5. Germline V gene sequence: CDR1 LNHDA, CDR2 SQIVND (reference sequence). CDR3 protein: CASSTTGDSGNTIYF. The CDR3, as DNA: TGTGCCAGTAGCACAACAGGGGACTCTGGAAACACCATATATTTT.

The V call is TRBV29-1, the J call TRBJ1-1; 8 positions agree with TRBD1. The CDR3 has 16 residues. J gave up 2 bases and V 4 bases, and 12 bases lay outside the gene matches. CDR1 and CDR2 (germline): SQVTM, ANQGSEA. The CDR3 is CSVAYNSDRGNTEAFF. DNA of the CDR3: TGCAGCGTTGCCTACAACTCAGACAGGGGAAACACTGAAGCTTTCTTT.

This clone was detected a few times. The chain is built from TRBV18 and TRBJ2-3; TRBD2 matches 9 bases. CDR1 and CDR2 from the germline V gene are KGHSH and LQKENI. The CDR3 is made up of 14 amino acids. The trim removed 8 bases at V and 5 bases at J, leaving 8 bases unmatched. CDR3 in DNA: TGTGCCAGCGCGTCTAGCGGGATGAGAGATACGCAGTATTTT. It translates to CASASSGMRDTQYF.

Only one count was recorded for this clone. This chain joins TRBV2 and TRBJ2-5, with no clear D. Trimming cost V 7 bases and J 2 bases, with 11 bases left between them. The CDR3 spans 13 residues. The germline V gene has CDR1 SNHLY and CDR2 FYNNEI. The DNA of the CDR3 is TGTGCCAGCAAAACAGACCAGCAAGAGACCCAGTACTTC. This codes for CASKTDQQETQYF. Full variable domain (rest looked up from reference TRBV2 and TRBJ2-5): EPEVTQTPSHQVTQMGQEVILRCVPISNHLYFYWYRQILGQKVEFLVSFYNNEISEKSEIFDDQFSVERPDGSNFTLKIRSTKLEDSAMYFCASKTDQQETQYFGPGTRLLVL.

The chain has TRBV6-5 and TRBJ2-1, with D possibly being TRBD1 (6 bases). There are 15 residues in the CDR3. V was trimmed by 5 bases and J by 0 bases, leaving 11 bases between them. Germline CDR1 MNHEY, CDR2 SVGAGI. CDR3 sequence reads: CASSTDRSSYNEQFF. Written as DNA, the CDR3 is TGTGCCAGCAGTACGGACAGAAGCTCCTACAATGAGCAGTTCTTC.

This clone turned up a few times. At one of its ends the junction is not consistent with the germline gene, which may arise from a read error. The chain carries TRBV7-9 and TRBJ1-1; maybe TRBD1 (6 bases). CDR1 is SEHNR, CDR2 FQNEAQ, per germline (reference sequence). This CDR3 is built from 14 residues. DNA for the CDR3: TGTTCCAGCAGCTTGACAGGCATGAACACTGAAGCTTTCTTT. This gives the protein CSSSLTGMNTEAFF.

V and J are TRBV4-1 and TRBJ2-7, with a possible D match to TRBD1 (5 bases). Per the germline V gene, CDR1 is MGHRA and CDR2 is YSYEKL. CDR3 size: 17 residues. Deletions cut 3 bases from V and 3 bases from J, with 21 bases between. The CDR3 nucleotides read TGCGCCAGCAGCCAGGTTTCCTACGACAGAGTTTTCTACGAGCAGTACTTC. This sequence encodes CASSQVSYDRVFYEQYF.

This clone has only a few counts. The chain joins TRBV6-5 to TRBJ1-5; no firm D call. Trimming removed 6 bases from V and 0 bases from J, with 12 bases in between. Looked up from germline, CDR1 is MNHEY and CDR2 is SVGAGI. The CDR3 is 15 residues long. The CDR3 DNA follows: TGTGCCAGCAGCCCGGTCCCCGTTAGCAATCAGCCCCAGCATTTT. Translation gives CASSPVPVSNQPQHF.

The CDR3 coding sequence is TGTGCCAGCAGCGTAGAGGGAGGGGTACTGGTCGAGCAGTACTTC. Amino acid sequence: CASSVEGGVLVEQYF. V usage is TRBV9 and J usage is TRBJ2-7; 7 nucleotides agree with TRBD2. V was clipped by 0 bases and J by 6 bases; unmatched bases: 9. The CDR3 consists of 15 residues. Per the germline V gene, CDR1 is SGDLS and CDR2 is YYNGEE. Full variable domain (missing parts from reference TRBV9 and TRBJ2-7): DSGVTQTPKHLITATGQRVTLRCSPRSGDLSVYWYQQSLDQGLQFLIQYYNGEERAKGNILERFSAQQFPDLHSELNLSSLELGDSALYFCASSVEGGVLVEQYFGPGTRLTVT.

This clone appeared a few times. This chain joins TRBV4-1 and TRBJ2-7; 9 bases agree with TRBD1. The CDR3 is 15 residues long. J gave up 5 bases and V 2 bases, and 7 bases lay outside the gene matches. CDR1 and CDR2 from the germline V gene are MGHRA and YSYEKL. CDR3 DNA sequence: TGCGCCAGCAGCCAACTAGGACAGGGGACCCACGAGCAGTACTTC. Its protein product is CASSQLGQGTHEQYF.

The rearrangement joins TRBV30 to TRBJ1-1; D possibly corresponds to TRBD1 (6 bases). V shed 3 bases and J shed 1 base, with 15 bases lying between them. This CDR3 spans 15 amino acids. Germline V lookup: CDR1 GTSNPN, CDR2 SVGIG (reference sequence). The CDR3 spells CAWSPLQGRNTEAFF. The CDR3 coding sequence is TGTGCCTGGAGCCCCCTACAGGGCCGGAACACTGAAGCTTTCTTT.

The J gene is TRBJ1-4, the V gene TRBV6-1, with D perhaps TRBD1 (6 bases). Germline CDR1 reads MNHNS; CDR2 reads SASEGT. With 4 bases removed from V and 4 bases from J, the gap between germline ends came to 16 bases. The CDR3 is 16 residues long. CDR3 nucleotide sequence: TGTGCCAGCAGTGGCTCATGGGGGCTTGGTAATGAAAAACTGTTTTTT. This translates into CASSGSWGLGNEKLFF.

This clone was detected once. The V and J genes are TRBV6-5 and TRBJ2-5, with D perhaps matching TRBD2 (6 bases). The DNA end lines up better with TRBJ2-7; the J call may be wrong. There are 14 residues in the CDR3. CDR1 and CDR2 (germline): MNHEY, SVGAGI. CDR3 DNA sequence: TGTGCCAGCAGTCTACTAGCAGCTCGCCTCGAGCAGTACTTC. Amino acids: CASSLLAARLEQYF.

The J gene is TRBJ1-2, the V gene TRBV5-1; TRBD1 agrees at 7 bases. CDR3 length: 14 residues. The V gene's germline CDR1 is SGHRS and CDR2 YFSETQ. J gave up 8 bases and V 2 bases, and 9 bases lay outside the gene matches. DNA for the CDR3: TGCGCCAGCAGCTTAACTACAGGGGTAGAGGGCTACACCTTC. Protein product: CASSLTTGVEGYTF.

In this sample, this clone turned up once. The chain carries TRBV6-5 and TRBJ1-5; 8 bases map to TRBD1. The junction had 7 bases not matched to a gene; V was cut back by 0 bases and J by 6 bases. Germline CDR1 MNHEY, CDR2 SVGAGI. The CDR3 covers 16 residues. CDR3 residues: CASSYSGQGLTQPQHF. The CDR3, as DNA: TGTGCCAGCAGTTACTCCGGACAGGGTCTTACTCAGCCCCAGCATTTT.

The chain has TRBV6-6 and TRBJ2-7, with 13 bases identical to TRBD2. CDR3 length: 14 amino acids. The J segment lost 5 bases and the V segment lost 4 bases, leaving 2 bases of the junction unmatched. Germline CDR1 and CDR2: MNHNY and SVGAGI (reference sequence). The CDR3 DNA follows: TGTGCCAGCAGTTTCGGGACTAGCGGGAACGAGCAGTACTTC. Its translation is CASSFGTSGNEQYF.

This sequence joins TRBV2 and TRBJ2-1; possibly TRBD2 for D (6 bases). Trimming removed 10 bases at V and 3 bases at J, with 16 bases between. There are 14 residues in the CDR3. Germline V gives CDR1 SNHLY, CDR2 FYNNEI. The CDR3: CATRRDGDYNEQFF. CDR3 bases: TGTGCCACCAGGCGGGACGGGGACTACAATGAGCAGTTCTTC.

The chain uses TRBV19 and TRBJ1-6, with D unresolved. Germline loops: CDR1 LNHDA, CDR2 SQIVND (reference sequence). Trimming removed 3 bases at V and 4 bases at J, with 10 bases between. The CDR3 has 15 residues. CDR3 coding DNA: TGTGCCAGTAGTATCACGGAGCTATATAATTCACCCCTCCACTTT. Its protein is CASSITELYNSPLHF. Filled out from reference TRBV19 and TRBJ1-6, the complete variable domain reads DGGITQSPKYLFRKEGQNVTLSCEQNLNHDAMYWYRQDPGQGLRLIYYSQIVNDFQKGDIAEGYSVSREKKESFPLTVTSAQKNPTAFYLCASSITELYNSPLHFGNGTRLTVT.

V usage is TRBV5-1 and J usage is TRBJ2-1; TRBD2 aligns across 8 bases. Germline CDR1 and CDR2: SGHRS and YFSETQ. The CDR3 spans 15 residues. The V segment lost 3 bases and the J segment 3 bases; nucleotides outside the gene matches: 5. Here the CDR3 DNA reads TGCGCCAGCAGCTCTAGCGGGTTAAGCTACAATGAGCAGTTCTTC. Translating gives CASSSSGLSYNEQFF.